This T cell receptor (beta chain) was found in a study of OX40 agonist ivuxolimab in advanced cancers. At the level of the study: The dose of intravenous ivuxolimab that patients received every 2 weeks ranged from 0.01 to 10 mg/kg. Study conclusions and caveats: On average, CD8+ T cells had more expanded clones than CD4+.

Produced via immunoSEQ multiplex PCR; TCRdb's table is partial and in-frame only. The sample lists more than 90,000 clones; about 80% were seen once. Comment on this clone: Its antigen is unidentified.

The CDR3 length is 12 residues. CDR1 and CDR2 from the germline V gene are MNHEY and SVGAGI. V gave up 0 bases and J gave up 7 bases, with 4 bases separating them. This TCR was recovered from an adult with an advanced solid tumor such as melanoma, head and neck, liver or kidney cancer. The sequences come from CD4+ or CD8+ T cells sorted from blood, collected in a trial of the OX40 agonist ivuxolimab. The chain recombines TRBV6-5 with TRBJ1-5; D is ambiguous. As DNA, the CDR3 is TGTGCCAGCAGTTACTCGACCCAGCCCCAGCATTTT. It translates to CASSYSTQPQHF.